The present T cell receptor (beta chain) was sequenced within a study of Ad26.COV2.S vaccination and SARS-CoV-2 variants. Profiled with immunoSEQ multiplex PCR; TCRdb holds only in-frame clones, not every one. The sample has over 450,000 clones; 70% to 90% are singletons. Looked up from germline, CDR1 is MNHNY and CDR2 is SVGAGI (reference sequence). This CDR3 is 13 amino acids long. Losses at the gene ends were 6 bases for V and 0 bases for J; bases not matched to a gene: 2. As for treatment: roughly 20 received Ad26.COV2.S at low or high dose, single or two shots; 5 received placebo; per-sample allocation not given. Sample collection was performed on day 63 after the first vaccine or placebo injection.

The origin of this receptor is a person between 18 and 59 years old who received the Ad26.COV2.S COVID-19 vaccine or a placebo. Sequencing used peripheral blood, obtained in a trial of Ad26.COV2.S vaccine versus placebo. The chain joins TRBV6-6 to TRBJ2-7; 7 bases line up with TRBD1. The CDR3 nucleotides read TGTGCCAGCAGAAGACAGGGCTCCTACGAGCAGTACTTC. Encoded protein: CASRRQGSYEQYF.